The clone carrying this T cell receptor beta chain was seen once. The antigen remains undetermined. Given a much more abundant clone one base away, this may be a read error. The assay that was used to sequence DNA from cultured CD4+ T cells was the Oncomine TCR Beta short-read assay. TCRdb redid the calling of the PCR reads with MiXCR, one entry per CDR3 protein. The sample lists approximately 19,000 distinct CDR3 sequences; 56% were seen once. The sample is drawn from a study of vaccination and CD4 T cells after COVID-19. Study-wide findings and caveats: Convalescent patients studied were relatively few, and early post-infection timepoints were absent.

The CDR3 covers 13 residues. The sample's treatment: roughly 10-day PBMC culture with coronavirus spike peptide pools or control peptides (ViraFEST assay). This receptor was taken from a human donor who had recovered from COVID-19. The source material was CD4+ T cells from blood, cultured in vitro. V usage is TRBV12-3 or TRBV12-4 and J usage is TRBJ1-1; maybe TRBD1 (5 bases). The CDR3 nucleotides read TGTGCCGGCAGTTCCTCCCCCGGGGGTGAAGCTTTCTTT. As protein: CAGSSSPGGEAFF.